The 17 T cell receptor beta chains in this list originate from one sample, sequenced in a study of blood T cell repertoires in COVID-19. The assay was immunoSEQ multiplex PCR, and TCRdb's table has in-frame clones only and misses some. The repertoire holds more than 200,000 clones, with 86% as singletons. What was sequenced was PBMCs or T cells enriched from blood (not recorded which). Source of these receptors: a man aged 35-49 years who had recovered from COVID-19.

The chain joins TRBV5-1 to TRBJ2-7; TRBD2 agrees at 10 bases. Germline-derived CDR1 and CDR2 are SGHRS and YFSETQ. V shed 2 bases and J 0 bases; nucleotides not matched to a gene: 5. There are 16 residues in the CDR3. DNA for the CDR3: TGCGCCAGCAGCTTATTCACTAGCGGGATCTCCTACGAGCAGTACTTC. It encodes CASSLFTSGISYEQYF.

This clone was seen a single time. The CDR3 loop is CASSGTMNTEAFF. CDR3 in DNA: TGTGCCAGTAGTGGCACCATGAACACTGAAGCTTTCTTT. The chain has TRBV19 and TRBJ1-1; D unresolved. The CDR3 is 13 residues long. Germline values: CDR1 LNHDA, CDR2 SQIVND (reference sequence). Between the trimmed V and J ends, which lost 5 bases and 0 bases, there was a span of 7 bases. The full variable domain, rest sourced from reference TRBV19 and TRBJ1-1, is DGGITQSPKYLFRKEGQNVTLSCEQNLNHDAMYWYRQDPGQGLRLIYYSQIVNDFQKGDIAEGYSVSREKKESFPLTVTSAQKNPTAFYLCASSGTMNTEAFFGQGTRLTVV.

The J gene is TRBJ2-1, the V gene TRBV4-2; D uncertain. Trimming took 0 bases from V and 9 from J, leaving 9 bases between them. This CDR3 has 13 amino acids. The germline V gene encodes CDR1 LGHNA and CDR2 YNFKEQ. DNA for the CDR3: TGTGCCAGCAGCCAAGATTCAGATGGTGAGCAGTTCTTC. Protein product: CASSQDSDGEQFF.

The V and J genes are TRBV5-1 and TRBJ1-2, with 9 bases fitting TRBD1. This CDR3 is 16 amino acids long. Trimming removed 4 bases from V and 5 bases from J; junction bases left unmatched: 12. Germline CDR1 and CDR2: SGHRS and YFSETQ. CDR3 coding DNA: TGCGCCAGCAGCACCCCAACAGGGGGCAGGAGTTATGGCTACACCTTC. Residues: CASSTPTGGRSYGYTF.

The rearrangement uses TRBV7-8 and TRBJ2-5; 7 bases are shared with TRBD1. Germline V gene data show CDR1 as SGHVS and CDR2 as FQNEAQ. Losses at the gene ends were 3 bases for V and 5 bases for J; bases not matched to a gene: 9. The CDR3 covers 15 residues. CDR3 DNA: TGTGCCAGCAGCTTTTTGACAGGGCCAGGGGAGACCCAGTACTTC. It encodes CASSFLTGPGETQYF.

The chain couples TRBV2 to TRBJ2-3, with D perhaps TRBD2 (6 bases). CDR3 length equals 15 residues. Germline assignment: CDR1 SNHLY and CDR2 FYNNEI. Between the trimmed V and J ends, which lost 3 bases and 3 bases, there was a span of 13 bases. CDR3 residues: CASSDPGEVTDTQYF. DNA of the CDR3: TGTGCCAGCAGTGATCCGGGAGAGGTTACAGATACGCAGTATTTT.

This sequence joins TRBV13 and TRBJ2-7; the D is unclear. CDR3 length: 15 amino acids. V was pared by 2 bases and J by 0 bases, with 11 bases between. Germline V gives CDR1 PRHDT, CDR2 FYEKMQ (reference sequence). CDR3 sequence: CASSLLAVGSYEQYF. The CDR3 nucleotides are TGTGCCAGCAGCTTATTAGCTGTCGGCTCCTACGAGCAGTACTTC.

The V and J genes are TRBV19 and TRBJ1-1, with D possibly being TRBD1 (6 bases). Germline V gene data show CDR1 as LNHDA and CDR2 as SQIVND (reference sequence). Deletions cut 5 bases from V and 7 bases from J, with 20 bases between. This CDR3 has 15 amino acids. CDR3 in amino acids: CASSWTVIGSLEAFF. The CDR3 DNA reads TGTGCCAGTAGTTGGACAGTTATTGGTTCCCTTGAAGCTTTCTTT.

The rearrangement joins TRBV10-3 to TRBJ2-7; TRBD2 matches at 13 bases. Germline V gene data show CDR1 as ENHRY and CDR2 as SYGVKD. This CDR3 has 14 amino acids. V gave up 5 bases and J gave up 6 bases; unmatched junction bases: 4. DNA of the CDR3: TGTGCCATCAGTTTACTAGCGGGGGGGCGCGAGCAGTACTTC. Protein: CAISLLAGGREQYF.

V gene TRBV3-1 (or the pseudogene TRBV3-2) combines with J gene TRBJ1-2; TRBD1 aligns across 9 bases. Trimming at V came to 5 bases and at J to 6 bases, leaving 7 bases not matched to a gene. The CDR3 spans 14 residues. Germline V gene lookup returns CDR1 LGHDT and CDR2 YNNKEL (reference sequence). CDR3 amino acids: CASSAPGQGNGYTF. The CDR3 coding sequence is TGTGCCAGCAGCGCCCCGGGACAGGGAAATGGCTACACCTTC.

This clone appeared once. The chain carries TRBV11-1 and TRBJ2-1; maybe TRBD2 (5 bases). The ends were cut back, 5 bases at V and 8 bases at J, with 19 bases in the middle. Germline CDR1 SGHAT, CDR2 FQDESV (reference sequence). The CDR3 spans 15 residues. The CDR3 nucleotides read TGTGCCAGCAGCCCTCGGGATCACATCTGGGATGAGCAGTTCTTC. Residues: CASSPRDHIWDEQFF.

The rearrangement uses TRBV4-3 and TRBJ2-2, with 12 bases fitting TRBD2. The CDR3 contains 18 residues. V lost 0 bases and J lost 2; bases outside the gene matches: 4. The germline V gene encodes CDR1 LGHNA and CDR2 YSLEER. This CDR3 reads CASSQDLTSGGNTGELFF. Written as DNA, the CDR3 is TGCGCCAGCAGCCAAGATCTGACTAGCGGGGGTAACACCGGGGAGCTGTTTTTT.

The V and J genes are TRBV6-2 or TRBV6-3 and TRBJ2-7; 12 nucleotides line up with TRBD2. The CDR3 sequence is 19 residues long. Per the germline V gene, CDR1 is MNHEY and CDR2 is SVGEGT. The V gene end was trimmed by 4 bases and the J gene end by 0 bases; junction bases not matched to a gene: 13. The CDR3 coding sequence is TGTGCCAGCAGTTTCCCGTTGACTAGCGGGGGCCCAAGCTCCTACGAGCAGTACTTC. As protein: CASSFPLTSGGPSSYEQYF.

The chain employs TRBV30 and TRBJ2-3; 8 nucleotides agree with TRBD2. Germline loops: CDR1 GTSNPN, CDR2 SVGIG (reference sequence). Trimming cost V 3 bases and J 2 bases; bases outside gene matches: 4. The CDR3 loop spans 14 amino acids. For the CDR3, the DNA is TGTGCCTGGAGCCCGACTAGCGCCACAGATACGCAGTATTTT. It yields the protein CAWSPTSATDTQYF.

The chain uses TRBV6-5 and TRBJ2-3; D not resolved. CDR3 length: 14 residues. V lost 5 bases to trimming and J lost 0 bases, with 9 bases between them. Germline CDR1 is MNHEY and CDR2 is SVGAGI. The CDR3 spells CASSPLTSTDTQYF. Here the CDR3 DNA reads TGTGCCAGCAGTCCCCTCACTAGCACAGATACGCAGTATTTT.

This clone was recorded a few times. The rearrangement links TRBV25-1 to TRBJ1-1; D remains unclear. V lost 6 bases, J lost 0 bases, and 11 bases lay in between. This CDR3 is 14 amino acids long. Germline V gene lookup returns CDR1 MGHDK and CDR2 SYGVNS. The CDR3 reads CASRLDGLNTEAFF. The DNA for the CDR3 is TGTGCCAGCAGACTAGACGGATTGAACACTGAAGCTTTCTTT. Full variable domain (remainder filled in from reference TRBV25-1 and TRBJ1-1): EADIYQTPRYLVIGTGKKITLECSQTMGHDKMYWYQQDPGMELHLIHYSYGVNSTEKGDLSSESTVSRIRTEHFPLTLESARPSHTSQYLCASRLDGLNTEAFFGQGTRLTVV.

Only a few counts were recorded for this clone. The chain employs TRBV4-1 and TRBJ2-3, with TRBD2 matching over 9 bases. Germline V gene sequence: CDR1 MGHRA, CDR2 YSYEKL. The J segment lost 3 bases and the V segment lost 8 bases, leaving 6 bases of the junction unmatched. The CDR3 covers 14 residues. The CDR3 protein is CASRRGGGTDTQYF. In nucleotides, the CDR3 is TGCGCCAGCCGGCGCGGGGGGGGGACAGATACGCAGTATTTT.